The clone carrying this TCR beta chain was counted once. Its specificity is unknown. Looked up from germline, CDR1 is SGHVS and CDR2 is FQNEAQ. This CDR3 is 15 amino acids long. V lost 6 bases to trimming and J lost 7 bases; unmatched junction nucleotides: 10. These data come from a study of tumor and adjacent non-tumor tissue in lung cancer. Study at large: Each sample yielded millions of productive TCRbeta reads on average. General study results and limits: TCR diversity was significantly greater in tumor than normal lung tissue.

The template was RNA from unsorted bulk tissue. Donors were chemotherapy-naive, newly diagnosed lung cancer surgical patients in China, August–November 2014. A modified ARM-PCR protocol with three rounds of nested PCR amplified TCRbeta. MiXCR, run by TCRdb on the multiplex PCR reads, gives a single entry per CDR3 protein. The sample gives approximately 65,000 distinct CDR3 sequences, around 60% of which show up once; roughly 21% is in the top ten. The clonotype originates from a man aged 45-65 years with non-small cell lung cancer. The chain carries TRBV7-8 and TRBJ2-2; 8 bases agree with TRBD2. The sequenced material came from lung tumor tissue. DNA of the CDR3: TGTGCCAGCAGTCCCCGAAGCGGGAGTGTCGGGGAGCTGTTTTTT. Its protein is CASSPRSGSVGELFF. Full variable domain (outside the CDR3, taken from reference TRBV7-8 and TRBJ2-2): GAGVSQSPRYKVAKRGQDVALRCDPISGHVSLFWYQQALGQGPEFLTYFQNEAQLDKSGLPSDRFFAERPEGSVSTLKIQRTQQEDSAVYLCASSPRSGSVGELFFGEGSRLTVL.